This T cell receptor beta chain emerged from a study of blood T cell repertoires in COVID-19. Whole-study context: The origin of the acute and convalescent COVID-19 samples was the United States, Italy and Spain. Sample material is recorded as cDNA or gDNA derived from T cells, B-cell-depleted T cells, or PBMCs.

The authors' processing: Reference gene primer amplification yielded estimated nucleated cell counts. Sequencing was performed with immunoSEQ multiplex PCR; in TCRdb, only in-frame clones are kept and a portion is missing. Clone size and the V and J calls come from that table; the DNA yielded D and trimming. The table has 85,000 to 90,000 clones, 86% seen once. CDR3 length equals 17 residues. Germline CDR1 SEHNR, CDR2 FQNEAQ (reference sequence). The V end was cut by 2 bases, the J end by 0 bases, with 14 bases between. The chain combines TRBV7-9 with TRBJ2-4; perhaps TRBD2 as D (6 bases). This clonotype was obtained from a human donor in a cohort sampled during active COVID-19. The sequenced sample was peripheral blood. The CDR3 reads CASSLIGGTLAKNIQYF. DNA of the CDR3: TGTGCCAGCAGCTTAATCGGGGGAACGCTAGCCAAAAACATTCAGTACTTC.